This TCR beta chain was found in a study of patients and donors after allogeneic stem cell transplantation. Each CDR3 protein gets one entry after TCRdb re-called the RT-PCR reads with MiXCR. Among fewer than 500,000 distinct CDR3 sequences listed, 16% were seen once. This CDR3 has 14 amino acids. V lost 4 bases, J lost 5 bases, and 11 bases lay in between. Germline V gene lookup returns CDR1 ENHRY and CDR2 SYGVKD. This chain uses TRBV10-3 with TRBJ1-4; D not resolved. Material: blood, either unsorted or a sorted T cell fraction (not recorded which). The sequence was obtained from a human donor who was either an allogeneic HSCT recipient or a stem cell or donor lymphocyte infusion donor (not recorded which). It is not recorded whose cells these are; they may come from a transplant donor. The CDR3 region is CAISARASNEKLFF. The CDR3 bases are TGTGCCATCAGTGCCCGGGCTTCGAATGAAAAACTGTTTTTT.